This TCR beta chain was recovered during a study of cytomegalovirus exposure and HLA in healthy donors. Study results and caveats: A later analysis found most CMV-associated TCR beta chains apparently HLA-restricted. In a later analysis, parvovirus B19, influenza, CMV and Epstein-Barr virus appeared linked to several top co-occurrence clusters. Presence/absence analyses assumed roughly uniform sequencing depth across donors.

The PCR was carried out with 60 Vbeta primers and 13 Jbeta primers. Profiling relied on immunoSEQ multiplex PCR, and the TCRdb table lists in-frame clones only, not all of them. The data show roughly 130,000 clones, with around 70% seen just once and 1.5% to 2% held by the top ten. Germline V lookup: CDR1 SQVTM, CDR2 ANQGSEA. The CDR3 runs 11 residues. Between the trimmed V and J ends, which lost 4 bases and 0 bases, there was a span of 4 bases. In the case of this clone: Antigen: not known.

This receptor was identified in a man under 40 in good health and CMV-seropositive. The sample consisted of PBMCs. This chain uses TRBV29-1 with TRBJ2-7; D is undetermined. The CDR3 region has the DNA TGCAGCGTTGGTAACTCCTACGAGCAGTACTTC. Amino acid sequence: CSVGNSYEQYF.